The sample holds many counts of the clone carrying this T cell receptor (beta chain). Antigen unknown. The data were taken from a study of Ad26.COV2.S vaccination and SARS-CoV-2 variants. As for the study in general: COV1001, an Ad26.COV2.S trial, supplied this vaccine-arm donor. Study-wide results and limits: There was reportedly substantial breadth in spike-specific CD8+ and CD4+ T cell responses after vaccination. Relative to placebo recipients, vaccine recipients exhibited elevated spike-specific TCR breadth.

Using immunoSEQ multiplex PCR, the repertoire was profiled, and TCRdb retains in-frame clones only, with some absent. The sample has 360,000 or so clones; roughly 84% are singletons. Treatment indicated: about 20 received Ad26.COV2.S at low or high dose, single or two shots; a few received placebo; per-sample allocation not given. Samples were taken on day 63 after the first vaccine or placebo injection. This person who donated was an adult of 18-55 years in Boston. Trimming took 0 bases from V and 0 from J, leaving 6 bases between them. CDR1 is GTSNPN, CDR2 SVGIG, per germline (reference sequence). This CDR3 region has 14 residues.

The clonotype was recovered from a person aged 18-60 years who received the Ad26.COV2.S COVID-19 vaccine or a placebo. The rearrangement uses TRBV30 and TRBJ1-3; D not resolved. Sample: peripheral blood, taken in a trial of Ad26.COV2.S vaccine versus placebo. The CDR3 sequence is CAWSVGYSGNTIYF. Written as DNA, the CDR3 is TGTGCCTGGAGTGTAGGCTACTCTGGAAACACCATATATTTT. The whole variable domain, remainder taken from reference TRBV30 and TRBJ1-3, is SQTIHQWPATLVQPVGSPLSLECTVEGTSNPNLYWYRQAAGRGLQLLFYSVGIGQISSEVPQNLSASRPQDRQFILSSKKLLLSDSGFYLCAWSVGYSGNTIYFGEGSWLTVV.